Listed here are 5 T cell receptor beta chains from one sample, sequenced in a study of blood T cell repertoires in COVID-19. Only in-frame clones appear in the TCRdb table, and some are missing; sequencing was by immunoSEQ multiplex PCR. The sample includes about 180,000 clones, roughly 80% of them seen just once. Specimen: PBMCs or T cells enriched from blood (not recorded which). Receptor source: a man aged 55 to 69 who had been exposed to COVID-19.

V usage is TRBV10-1 and J usage is TRBJ2-3; TRBD2 aligns across 12 bases. The CDR3 is made up of 17 amino acids. Germline CDR1 WNHNN, CDR2 SYGVQD (reference sequence). The ends lost 3 bases at V and 5 bases at J; junction bases unmatched: 9. CDR3 loop: CASSDGLAGGPVDTQYF. Written as DNA, the CDR3 is TGCGCCAGCAGTGATGGGCTAGCGGGAGGGCCGGTAGATACGCAGTATTTT.

The chain uses TRBV27 and TRBJ2-1, with 9 positions matching TRBD2. This CDR3 has 19 amino acids. CDR1 and CDR2 from the germline V gene are MNHEY and SMNVEV (reference sequence). V shed 2 bases, J shed 3 bases, and the junction held 14 bases outside the gene matches. The CDR3 here is CASSLLTGNSGRFYNEQFF. The CDR3 DNA is TGTGCCAGCAGTTTACTGACAGGGAACAGCGGGAGGTTCTACAATGAGCAGTTCTTC.

The chain joins TRBV7-2 to TRBJ2-1; 7 bases align to TRBD2. Germline V CDR1 and CDR2: SGHTA, FQGNSA. With 4 bases clipped from V and 3 bases from J, the junction kept 9 bases outside the gene matches. CDR3 length equals 16 residues. The CDR3 sequence is CASSSDRASGYNEQFF. CDR3 nucleotides: TGTGCCAGCAGCTCCGATAGGGCTAGCGGCTACAATGAGCAGTTCTTC.

This chain uses TRBV6-4 with TRBJ1-1; no clear D gene. The CDR3 has 13 amino acids. Germline CDR1 is MRHNA and CDR2 is SNTAGT. Trimming removed 3 bases from V and 4 bases from J, with 9 bases in between. The CDR3 DNA reads as TGTGCCAGCAGTGATTGGCCAGGCACTGAAGCTTTCTTT. Amino acid sequence: CASSDWPGTEAFF.

The rearrangement uses TRBV19 and TRBJ1-3; 9 bases agree with TRBD1. After removal of 7 bases from V and 4 bases from J, the junction contained 11 bases not matched to a gene. Germline V gene data show CDR1 as LNHDA and CDR2 as SQIVND (reference sequence). The CDR3 has 16 amino acids. CDR3 protein: CASTITGTGKGNTIYF. The CDR3 coding sequence is TGTGCCAGTACCATAACCGGGACAGGGAAGGGAAACACCATATATTTT.